This paragraph reports one T cell receptor (beta chain). The sample is drawn from a study of blood T cell repertoires in COVID-19. The table came from immunoSEQ multiplex PCR; TCRdb's copy has only in-frame clones and leaves some out. The table includes about 320,000 clones, about 89% detected once. Germline assignment: CDR1 PRHDT and CDR2 FYEKMQ (reference sequence). This CDR3 contains 17 residues. With 0 bases removed from V and 3 bases from J, the gap between germline ends came to 15 bases. The rearrangement uses TRBV13 and TRBJ2-1; D unresolved. The TCR sequence derives from a man younger than 35 who had recovered from COVID-19. Sequenced material: peripheral blood. The CDR3 is CASSLGIGGPGYNEQFF. In nucleotides, the CDR3 is TGTGCCAGCAGCTTAGGGATTGGCGGCCCGGGCTACAATGAGCAGTTCTTC. The variable domain in full, completed from reference TRBV13 and TRBJ2-1, reads AAGVIQSPRHLIKEKRETATLKCYPIPRHDTVYWYQQGPGQDPQFLISFYEKMQSDKGSIPDRFSAQQFSDYHSELNMSSLELGDSALYFCASSLGIGGPGYNEQFFGPGTRLTVL.